The sequence of this TCR beta chain was determined in a study of cytotoxic CD8 clonotypes in ibrutinib-treated CLL. With sequencing, the targeted depth ranged from 1 in 200,000 to 1 in 1 million T cells. Sequencing used immunoSEQ multiplex PCR; TCRdb keeps in-frame clones, though not all of them. This table holds approximately 11,000 clones, around two thirds found once. The source was PBMCs, collected before ibrutinib treatment. This TCR was recovered from a human donor with chronic lymphocytic leukemia.

The CDR3 DNA reads as TGTGCCAGCAGTGAGATGACAGTTTCCTCCTACGAGCAGTACTTC. Its protein is CASSEMTVSSYEQYF. This chain uses TRBV6-1 with TRBJ2-7; D is possibly TRBD1 (5 bases). Germline CDR1 MNHNS, CDR2 SASEGT. Trimming pared 3 bases from V and 0 bases from J, leaving 12 bases between. The CDR3 length is 15 residues.